This T cell receptor beta chain appears in the sequencing data of a study of early T cells in non-severe SARS-CoV-2 infection. The wider study: Chains were not paired, and sequencing was done on bulk RNA from unsorted whole blood. Study-level findings and limits: Database matching using VDJdb favored anti-spike CD8 responses, with private and CD4 specificities left missing.

In this sample, this clonotype turned up many times. The antigen remains undetermined. The CDR3 is 15 residues long. The V and J ends lost 0 bases and 5 bases, in that order; junction bases with no gene match: 5. The library protocol tagged individual cDNA molecules with unique molecular identifiers. From the 5' RACE reads, TCRdb called clonotypes with MiXCR, one entry per CDR3 protein. This repertoire shows about 48,000 distinct CDR3 sequences, 5.4% found once; its top ten account for around 5%. The sample was whole blood, taken at baseline. The chain links TRBV12-3 or TRBV12-4 to TRBJ2-7, with 9 bases fitting TRBD1. This TCR derives from an adult who was a healthcare worker with PCR-confirmed SARS-CoV-2 infection or an uninfected control (not recorded which). CDR3 sequence reads: CASSLAGTGRDEQYF. The CDR3 bases are TGTGCCAGCAGTTTAGCGGGGACAGGGAGGGACGAGCAGTACTTC.